Following are 25 T cell receptor beta chains from one sample sequenced in a study of cytomegalovirus exposure and HLA in healthy donors. The protocol was immunoSEQ multiplex PCR, while the TCRdb copy is restricted to in-frame clones and leaves out a portion. The sample contains about 65,000 clones, approximately 94% of which appear only once. Source material: PBMCs. The receptors were gathered from a man younger than 35 in good health and CMV-seropositive.

This sequence joins TRBV9 and TRBJ1-2, with a tentative D call TRBD1 (6 bases). The CDR3 loop spans 14 amino acids. V was pared by 4 bases and J by 2 bases, with 12 bases between. CDR1 and CDR2 from the germline V gene are SGDLS and YYNGEE. The CDR3 DNA follows: TGTGCCAGCAGCACAGTAACAGGGAACTATGGCTACACCTTC. Translation gives CASSTVTGNYGYTF.

The rearrangement joins TRBV6-5 to TRBJ2-7; 7 bases align to TRBD1. Germline CDR1 reads MNHEY; CDR2 reads SVGAGI. The CDR3 consists of 14 residues. V shed 5 bases, J shed 3 bases, and the junction held 7 bases outside the gene matches. CDR3 DNA: TGTGCCAGCAGTCCTGCTCGACAGGGCTACGAGCAGTACTTC. This gives the protein CASSPARQGYEQYF.

The V gene is TRBV29-1, the J gene TRBJ2-1; 10 bases are shared with TRBD2. The V gene end was trimmed by 6 bases and the J gene end by 5 bases; junction bases not matched to a gene: 10. CDR1 and CDR2 from the germline V gene are SQVTM and ANQGSEA. The CDR3 contains 15 residues. CDR3 DNA: TGCAGCGTCCTTCCGGGACTAGCGTCCAACAATGAGCAGTTCTTC. This translates into CSVLPGLASNNEQFF.

The chain employs TRBV21-1 and TRBJ2-7; TRBD1, as called in the table, went unchecked against the DNA. TRBV21-1 is tagged as a pseudogene. There are 11 residues in the CDR3. CDR3 nucleotide sequence: TGTGCCAGCAGGACGGCAGGCGAGCAGTACTTC. The encoded protein is CASRTAGEQYF.

This sequence joins TRBV20-1 and TRBJ2-1; D not resolved. The V gene's germline CDR1 is DFQATT and CDR2 SNEGSKA (reference sequence). CDR3 length equals 11 residues. Trimming pared 6 bases from V and 0 bases from J, leaving 3 bases between. The CDR3 spells CSASSYNEQFF. The CDR3 DNA is TGCAGTGCCAGCTCCTACAATGAGCAGTTCTTC.

This chain uses TRBV4-1 with TRBJ1-1; 9 bases are a match to TRBD1. The trim removed 3 bases at V and 3 bases at J, leaving 8 bases unmatched. The length of the CDR3 is 16 residues. The germline V gene has CDR1 MGHRA and CDR2 YSYEKL. The CDR3 protein is CASSHAPDRGYTEAFF. The DNA for the CDR3 is TGCGCCAGCAGCCACGCACCGGACAGGGGATACACTGAAGCTTTCTTT.

The chain is built from TRBV4-3 and TRBJ2-6, with TRBD2 identical over 14 bases. Germline-derived CDR1 and CDR2 are LGHNA and YSLEER. V shed 3 bases, J shed 0 bases, and the junction held 4 bases outside the gene matches. The length of the CDR3 is 19 residues. Here the CDR3 reads CASSQGGLAGVSGANVLTF. The CDR3 DNA sequence: TGCGCCAGCAGCCAGGGGGGACTAGCGGGAGTCTCTGGGGCCAACGTCCTGACTTTC.

V gene TRBV11-3 combines with J gene TRBJ2-2; the D is unclear. Trimming stripped 3 bases from V and 5 bases from J, with 10 bases between. The CDR3 loop spans 14 amino acids. The germline gives CDR1 SGHNT, CDR2 YENEEA. CDR3 DNA sequence: TGTGCCAGCAGCTTGGGCGCGCTTACCGGGGAGCTGTTTTTT. Translation: CASSLGALTGELFF. Drawing the rest from reference TRBV11-3 and TRBJ2-2, the complete variable domain is EAGVVQSPRYKIIEKKQPVAFWCNPISGHNTLYWYLQNLGQGPELLIRYENEEAVDDSQLPKDRFSAERLKGVDSTLKIQPAELGDSAVYLCASSLGALTGELFFGEGSRLTVL.

The chain carries TRBV2 and TRBJ2-1; 7 positions match TRBD2. This CDR3 spans 16 amino acids. J gave up 4 bases and V 2 bases, and 8 bases lay outside the gene matches. Per the germline V gene, CDR1 is SNHLY and CDR2 is FYNNEI. CDR3 bases: TGTGCCAGCAGTGAAATCGGGTCTAGCGGATACAATGAGCAGTTCTTC. Its translation: CASSEIGSSGYNEQFF.

The chain carries TRBV6-5 and TRBJ2-3, with 7 bases aligning to TRBD2. CDR1 and CDR2 (germline): MNHEY, SVGAGI. Trimming cost V 8 bases and J 3 bases; bases outside gene matches: 5. This CDR3 region has 13 residues. CDR3 coding DNA: TGTGCCAGCGCCAGAGCGGGGACAGATACGCAGTATTTT. It yields the protein CASARAGTDTQYF.

This chain uses TRBV6-5 with TRBJ1-1; D is possibly TRBD1 (6 bases). CDR3 size: 15 residues. V shed 0 bases and J shed 5 bases, with 13 bases lying between them. Germline V gene lookup returns CDR1 MNHEY and CDR2 SVGAGI. In nucleotides, the CDR3 is TGTGCCAGCAGTTACTCGATAGGGGGAGAGACTGAAGCTTTCTTT. Translation gives CASSYSIGGETEAFF.

The chain employs TRBV6-4 and TRBJ2-5, with 10 bases lining up with TRBD1. The CDR3 totals 15 residues. Germline lookup yields CDR1 MRHNA and CDR2 SNTAGT. V lost 7 bases and J lost 5; bases outside the gene matches: 10. The CDR3 DNA follows: TGTGCCAGCACTCCCGGTGGGGACAGGGGTGAGACCCAGTACTTC. This gives the protein CASTPGGDRGETQYF.

The chain couples TRBV19 to TRBJ2-7, with 10 bases aligning to TRBD1. With V trimmed by 8 bases and J by 6 bases, 10 bases remained unmatched. The CDR3 contains 14 residues. Germline assignment: CDR1 LNHDA and CDR2 SQIVND (reference sequence). CDR3 region: CASGTGTGVFEQYF. Here the CDR3 DNA reads TGTGCCAGTGGAACCGGGACAGGGGTATTCGAGCAGTACTTC.

This clone was recorded only once. This chain uses TRBV6-6 with TRBJ1-1, with a possible D match to TRBD1 (6 bases). This CDR3 region has 14 residues. Trimming removed 2 bases from V and 11 bases from J, with 18 bases in between. CDR1 is MNHNY, CDR2 SVGAGI, per germline (reference sequence). The CDR3, as DNA: TGTGCCAGCAGTTACGAGGAAGGGGGGGCTAGGGCTTTCTTT. Protein sequence: CASSYEEGGARAFF.

The chain couples TRBV28 to TRBJ2-7, with a tentative D call TRBD1 (5 bases). Germline-derived CDR1 and CDR2 are MDHEN and SYDVKM. Trimming left V 5 bases short and J 6 bases short, with 8 bases between. The CDR3 has 11 residues. The CDR3 bases are TGTGCCAGCAGTCTAAGGGGCGAGCAGTACTTC. This codes for CASSLRGEQYF.

This chain uses TRBV9 with TRBJ2-5; 10 bases align to TRBD2. CDR3 length equals 15 residues. Per the germline V gene, CDR1 is SGDLS and CDR2 is YYNGEE. Trimming at V came to 1 base and at J to 2 bases, leaving 2 bases not matched to a gene. In nucleotides, the CDR3 is TGTGCCAGCAGCGTACTAGCGGGGGTTCAAGAGACCCAGTACTTC. Translating gives CASSVLAGVQETQYF.

CDR3 amino acids: CASSLALGATEAFF. The DNA for the CDR3 is TGCGCCAGCAGCTTGGCCCTGGGGGCGACTGAAGCTTTCTTT. The gene calls are TRBV5-1 and TRBJ1-1; maybe TRBD1 (6 bases). The CDR3 has 14 amino acids. The germline CDR1 and CDR2 sequences are SGHRS and YFSETQ. V gave up 0 bases and J gave up 5 bases, with 11 bases separating them. Full variable domain (rest looked up from reference TRBV5-1 and TRBJ1-1): KAGVTQTPRYLIKTRGQQVTLSCSPISGHRSVSWYQQTPGQGLQFLFEYFSETQRNKGNFPGRFSGRQFSNSRSEMNVSTLELGDSALYLCASSLALGATEAFFGQGTRLTVV.

The chain joins TRBV7-8 to TRBJ2-2; 11 bases agree with TRBD2. Trimming at V came to 5 bases and at J to 5 bases, leaving 4 bases not matched to a gene. CDR3 length: 15 residues. Germline assignment: CDR1 SGHVS and CDR2 FQNEAQ. As DNA, the CDR3 is TGTGCCAGCAGCCATAGCGGGAGGGGTACCGGGGAGCTGTTTTTT. It translates to CASSHSGRGTGELFF.

The rearrangement joins TRBV9 to TRBJ1-4; 7 bases agree with TRBD1. The CDR3 spans 15 residues. Germline V gives CDR1 SGDLS, CDR2 YYNGEE. The V gene end was trimmed by 0 bases and the J gene end by 8 bases; junction bases not matched to a gene: 7. The CDR3 region is CASSVGPGGAEKLFF. CDR3 in DNA: TGTGCCAGCAGCGTAGGGCCAGGGGGAGCGGAAAAACTGTTTTTT.

The chain uses TRBV5-1 and TRBJ2-2; D ambiguous. Looked up from germline, CDR1 is SGHRS and CDR2 is YFSETQ. The CDR3 has 14 residues. Trimming stripped 3 bases from V and 6 bases from J, with 12 bases between. The CDR3, as DNA: TGCGCCAGCAGCTCCTTGGTCGGTCCCGGGGAGCTGTTTTTT. Its protein product is CASSSLVGPGELFF.

This clone is a singleton in its sample. This chain uses TRBV19 with TRBJ2-7; 10 nucleotides agree with TRBD1. The V gene's germline CDR1 is LNHDA and CDR2 SQIVND (reference sequence). V lost 4 bases, J lost 5 bases, and 8 bases stayed unmatched. This CDR3 comprises 15 residues. CDR3 in amino acids: CASSRTGTGVDEQYF. Here the CDR3 DNA reads TGTGCCAGTAGTAGGACCGGGACAGGGGTCGACGAGCAGTACTTC. Filled out from reference TRBV19 and TRBJ2-7, the complete variable domain reads DGGITQSPKYLFRKEGQNVTLSCEQNLNHDAMYWYRQDPGQGLRLIYYSQIVNDFQKGDIAEGYSVSREKKESFPLTVTSAQKNPTAFYLCASSRTGTGVDEQYFGPGTRLTVT.

This chain joins TRBV18 and TRBJ2-2, with 7 bases fitting TRBD1. V was pared by 2 bases and J by 0 bases, with 9 bases of the junction left unmatched. The CDR3 totals 18 residues. In germline, CDR1 is KGHSH, CDR2 LQKENI. CDR3 region: CASSPGGQSFANTGELFF. The CDR3 bases are TGTGCCAGCTCACCAGGGGGACAGTCATTCGCGAACACCGGGGAGCTGTTTTTT.

This chain joins TRBV5-4 and TRBJ1-1; TRBD1 agrees at 10 bases. In germline, CDR1 is SGHNT, CDR2 YYREEE (reference sequence). The CDR3 has 15 residues. Trimming took 5 bases from V and 4 from J; bases not matched to a gene: 8. The CDR3 sequence is CASRTGGSVLTEAFF. The CDR3 DNA reads TGTGCCAGCAGGACAGGGGGCTCGGTTCTCACTGAAGCTTTCTTT.

This chain joins TRBV10-1 and TRBJ2-2; D may be TRBD2 (6 bases). The CDR3 is made up of 13 amino acids. V was cut by 6 bases and J by 5 bases, with 10 bases left in between. Germline V CDR1 and CDR2: WNHNN, SYGVQD (reference sequence). In DNA form, the CDR3 reads TGCGCCAGCAGCGGGAGTAGAACCGGGGAGCTGTTTTTT. Translation: CASSGSRTGELFF.

The chain uses TRBV11-2 and TRBJ2-1; 10 nucleotides agree with TRBD1. The V segment lost 1 base and the J segment 10 bases; nucleotides outside the gene matches: 4. Looked up from germline, CDR1 is SGHAT and CDR2 is FQNNGV. The CDR3 runs 14 residues. DNA for the CDR3: TGTGCCAGCAGCTTAGGGACAGGGGGGAGGGAGCAGTTCTTC. It codes for CASSLGTGGREQFF.